What follows are 15 T cell receptor beta chains derived from one specimen sequenced in a study of shared clonotypes between healthy human individuals. TCRdb's copy holds only in-frame clones and misses some; the assay was immunoSEQ multiplex PCR. The table includes more than 2,000,000 clones, 93% detected once. Sequencing used naive CD4+ T cells from PBMCs. Subset in this sample: CD45RA+ positively selected. The source is a man aged 18-30 years in good health. Some clones in this sample may be carry-over from other donors' samples.

The chain uses TRBV18 and TRBJ1-1; D perhaps matches TRBD1 (5 bases). The length of the CDR3 is 13 residues. Per germline, CDR1 KGHSH and CDR2 LQKENI. V was cut by 3 bases and J by 6 bases, with 11 bases left in between. CDR3: CASSPSRGAEAFF. CDR3 DNA: TGTGCCAGCTCACCTTCGAGGGGCGCTGAAGCTTTCTTT.

The genes are TRBV5-1 and TRBJ1-1; D is perhaps TRBD1 (5 bases). The V and J ends lost 0 bases and 8 bases respectively, with 14 bases between them. The germline gives CDR1 SGHRS, CDR2 YFSETQ. This CDR3 is built from 14 residues. The CDR3 spells CASSLDQGPIEAFF. In nucleotides, the CDR3 is TGCGCCAGCAGCTTGGATCAGGGCCCCATCGAAGCTTTCTTT.

The gene calls are TRBV7-6 and TRBJ2-2; 9 bases agree with TRBD2. Trimming removed 7 bases from V and 1 base from J; junction bases left unmatched: 7. Germline CDR1 SGHVS, CDR2 FNYEAQ. The CDR3 runs 16 residues. CDR3 DNA sequence: TGTGCCAGCACCCGCCGGCGGGAGGGGAACACCGGGGAGCTGTTTTTT. This sequence encodes CASTRRREGNTGELFF.

V usage is TRBV18 and J usage is TRBJ1-1; TRBD1 agrees at 7 bases. Trimming took 3 bases from V and 5 from J; bases not matched to a gene: 12. The germline gives CDR1 KGHSH, CDR2 LQKENI. The CDR3 is 16 amino acids. The CDR3 region is CASSPDRVPLGTEAFF. The CDR3 DNA follows: TGTGCCAGCTCACCCGACAGGGTCCCTCTGGGGACTGAAGCTTTCTTT.

The rearrangement uses TRBV7-3 and TRBJ2-3, with a weak D call TRBD1 (6 bases). Germline V lookup: CDR1 SGHTA, CDR2 FQGTGA. This CDR3 region has 15 residues. Between the trimmed V and J ends, which lost 2 bases and 4 bases, there was a span of 13 bases. CDR3 sequence: CASSLSGTIPDTQYF. Here the CDR3 DNA reads TGTGCCAGCAGCTTATCCGGGACAATCCCAGATACGCAGTATTTT.

This chain links TRBV28 with TRBJ2-7; D unresolved. Trimming left V 5 bases short and J 0 bases short, with 14 bases between. Germline V gives CDR1 MDHEN, CDR2 SYDVKM. This CDR3 comprises 15 residues. Here the CDR3 DNA reads TGTGCCAGCAGTCCCCTGGGGTCGAGCTCCTACGAGCAGTACTTC. Translated: CASSPLGSSSYEQYF. The entire variable domain, with the rest obtained from reference TRBV28 and TRBJ2-7, is as follows: DVKVTQSSRYLVKRTGEKVFLECVQDMDHENMFWYRQDPGLGLRLIYFSYDVKMKEKGDIPEGYSVSREKKERFSLILESASTNQTSMYLCASSPLGSSSYEQYFGPGTRLTVT.

The chain uses TRBV28 and TRBJ1-4; unclear D gene. The CDR3 covers 14 residues. Germline CDR1 MDHEN, CDR2 SYDVKM. V was clipped by 8 bases and J by 7 bases, with 17 bases between them. DNA of the CDR3: TGTGCCAGCGGTGTTGGAGGGTTGGGTGAAAAACTGTTTTTT. It is translated as CASGVGGLGEKLFF.

The chain carries TRBV7-8 and TRBJ2-2, with D perhaps TRBD1 (5 bases). The CDR3 covers 15 residues. Germline V gives CDR1 SGHVS, CDR2 FQNEAQ. Trimming took off 3 bases at V and 4 bases at J, with 12 bases between the two ends. The chain's CDR3 is CASSLWGQTTGELFF. CDR3 bases: TGTGCCAGCAGCTTGTGGGGCCAAACCACCGGGGAGCTGTTTTTT.

The chain joins TRBV27 to TRBJ2-5; possibly TRBD2 for D (6 bases). Trimming pared 0 bases from V and 2 bases from J, leaving 13 bases between. Germline V gene lookup returns CDR1 MNHEY and CDR2 SMNVEV (reference sequence). CDR3 length: 16 residues. CDR3 in DNA: TGTGCCAGCAGTTTATCTAAGACTAGAAGGCAAGAGACCCAGTACTTC. Protein product: CASSLSKTRRQETQYF.

In its sample, this clone was seen many times. The chain joins TRBV11-2 to TRBJ1-1, with no clear D. V was cut by 0 bases and J by 3 bases, with 5 bases left in between. Germline lookup yields CDR1 SGHAT and CDR2 FQNNGV. There are 13 residues in the CDR3. The CDR3 protein is CASSLEVDTEAFF. Here the CDR3 DNA reads TGTGCCAGCAGCTTAGAGGTGGACACTGAAGCTTTCTTT.

This sequence joins TRBV11-2 and TRBJ2-7, with D possibly matching TRBD1 (5 bases). The germline V gene has CDR1 SGHAT and CDR2 FQNNGV. The CDR3 extends over 15 amino acids. Trimming pared 4 bases from V and 0 bases from J, leaving 13 bases between. The CDR3 region is CASSSRTGFSYEQYF. The DNA of the CDR3 is TGTGCCAGCAGCTCAAGAACAGGTTTCTCCTACGAGCAGTACTTC.

The V gene is TRBV27, the J gene TRBJ2-7, with 7 bases fitting TRBD1. V was clipped by 5 bases and J by 6 bases; unmatched bases: 16. From germline, CDR1 is MNHEY and CDR2 SMNVEV (reference sequence). The CDR3 spans 16 residues. CDR3 bases: TGTGCCAGCAGTCGACCAGGGGGACCGTCCCGCTCCGAGCAGTACTTC. Translation: CASSRPGGPSRSEQYF.

As DNA, the CDR3 is TGTGCCAGCAGCTTAACAGGGGGTTACACTGAAGCTTTCTTT. Its translation is CASSLTGGYTEAFF. The chain combines TRBV7-9 with TRBJ1-1, with 8 bases lining up with TRBD1. The CDR3 spans 14 residues. Germline V gene sequence: CDR1 SEHNR, CDR2 FQNEAQ (reference sequence). V trimming: 2 bases; J trimming: 3 bases; junction bases outside the gene matches: 2.

The V and J genes are TRBV28 and TRBJ2-3; 9 bases are shared with TRBD1. J was trimmed by 8 bases and V by 6 bases; bases with no gene match: 12. Looked up from germline, CDR1 is MDHEN and CDR2 is SYDVKM. CDR3 size: 15 residues. The CDR3 is CASSFLQQGQGTQYF. The CDR3 DNA follows: TGTGCCAGCAGCTTTCTTCAACAGGGACAGGGTACGCAGTATTTT.

J is TRBJ1-2 and V is TRBV27; D uncertain. The V gene's germline CDR1 is MNHEY and CDR2 SMNVEV (reference sequence). V gave up 3 bases and J gave up 4 bases, with 15 bases separating them. CDR3 length equals 15 residues. The CDR3 region is CASSFIRALGYGYTF. The DNA for the CDR3 is TGTGCCAGCAGTTTTATCCGGGCCTTGGGCTATGGCTACACCTTC.